The TCR beta chain under discussion was sequenced for a study of spatial heterogeneity in lung cancer (dated by TCRdb to the late 2010s). Regarding the study in general: More beta-chain than alpha-chain transcripts were consistently detected, likely reflecting higher beta-chain transcript abundance. In the raw uncorrected reads, each unique combination of TCR and UMI appeared more than ten times on average. TCR alpha and beta repertoires were quantitatively compared across multiple tumor regions, matched nontumor lung and blood in non-small cell lung cancer. Nonsynonymous mutation counts, determined by whole-exome sequencing of tumor tissue, were related to TCR repertoire features. At surgery, both alpha and beta chains were TCR-sequenced in around 240 tumor regions, approximately 64 matched nontumor lung samples and just over 55 PBMC samples.

The protocol used for the library was 5' RACE. Sequencing was performed on a NextSeq 500. To allow correction of PCR and sequencing errors, the TCR library protocol tagged every TCR cDNA molecule with a unique molecular identifier. For the original study's pipeline: Decombinator tools were used for TCR identification, UMI-based error correction and CDR3 extraction. TCRs above a frequency of 2 per 1,000, corresponding to the top 1% of the tumor frequency distribution, were defined as expanded. Each repertoire was subsampled 100 times to 5,000 TCRs, after which Renyi diversity was computed with the R vegan package. CDR3 similarity networks were built from amino acid triplet string-kernel similarity, connecting CDR3s with pairwise similarity above 0.82. TCRdb reprocessing: public reads trimmed at Q25 with fastp, clones called with MiXCR, in-frame beta chains kept. Rows are unified per CDR3 protein, each entry keeping the most common DNA and genes. The V and J calls shown here were made by TCRdb, not taken from the authors' results. A total of about 38,000 distinct CDR3 sequences appear in this sample, less than 5.5% of them only once. The ten largest clones represent more than 20% of the sample.

V is clipped by 6 bases and J by 0 bases, and the sequence between their germline boundaries is 8 bases long. The CDR3 contains 13 residues, cysteine and phenylalanine counted. Here the CDR3 DNA is all that survives: 39 bases in frame from base 1. CDR1 is given as MNHNY and CDR2 as SVGAGI, both from the germline V gene (reference sequence). What the study reported, not specific to this receptor: Ubiquitous expanded tumor TCRs were detected in blood more often at tumor resection than at routine follow-up. Additional single-cell paired TCR alpha and beta sequencing was considered necessary to confirm, at a functional level, the hypothesis that regional TCRs recognize regional mutations.

The table lists this clonotype with many counts. It lacks a known antigen. Base qualities are missing; no much larger clone stands one base away. The time point tag for this specimen amounts to: sample taken at primary tumor resection. TCR sequencing used whole RNA extracted from tumor and nontumor lung tissue, or from cryopreserved PBMC samples, without cell sorting. The donors were about 65 patients from the lung TRACERx cohort who had early-stage, untreated non-small cell lung cancer. Only patients with enough RNA available from two or more tumor regions were chosen for TCR sequencing. The sequencing here drew on PBMCs, taken at surgery. This receptor chain uses TRBV6-6 and TRBJ1-1; 6 matching bases give a weak D call of TRBD1. This TCR was sampled from a female donor with early-stage non-small cell lung cancer. The encoded CDR3 is CASRGAVNTEAFF. In nucleotide form, the sequence is TGTGCCAGCAGGGGGGCGGTGAACACTGAAGCTTTCTTT.